The entry below describes one T cell receptor (beta chain). Its antigen is undetermined. The data derive from a study of cytomegalovirus exposure and HLA in healthy donors. As for the study in general: The study's early data release held about 85 million unique TCRs from HLA-typed donors. Study-level results: Productive rates of about 87% or about 30% were seen for most TCR beta V segments in an earlier analysis.

This CDR3 has 17 amino acids. The germline V gene has CDR1 SEHNR and CDR2 FQNEAQ (reference sequence). With 1 base removed from V and 0 bases from J, the gap between germline ends came to 12 bases. Primers included in the PCR were 60 Vbeta and 13 Jbeta primers. TCRdb's table, derived via immunoSEQ multiplex PCR, lists solely in-frame clones and lacks some. This table holds 150,000 to 200,000 clones, approximately 85% found once. Material for sequencing was PBMCs. The chain has TRBV7-9 and TRBJ1-4, with D perhaps matching TRBD1 (5 bases). This sequence originates from a man aged 18-30 years in good health and CMV-seropositive. The CDR3, as DNA: TGTGCCAGCAGCTTAGTTAGACAGACGACAACTAATGAAAAACTGTTTTTT. Encoded protein: CASSLVRQTTTNEKLFF.